Here is one T cell receptor beta chain with its context. Its binding antigen is unknown. No base-level quality is on record; no much larger clone is a single base apart. Genomic DNA was extracted from sorted cells for sequencing of the TCRbeta CDR3 region. TCRbeta CDR3 regions were sequenced using the immunoSEQ Assay. TCRdb mirrors the immuneACCESS table, restricted to in-frame sequences. Some clones are absent from its copies; in checked studies, under half trace to an unresolved V gene, and the reason for the others is unknown. Present in this sample are about 82,000 clones, 86% of which were seen just once. The ten largest clones represent about 1.9% of the sample. Patients with autoimmune disease history or receiving systemic immunosuppression were excluded from the trial. Peripheral blood for TCR sequencing was collected from all dose cohorts at baseline, on cycle 4 day 1, and on cycle 7 day 1. The samples were taken from a phase I, first-in-human, multicenter, open-label dose-escalation trial of ivuxolimab. The trial enrolled adults with locally advanced or metastatic head and neck squamous cell, hepatocellular, melanoma or renal cell carcinoma. CD4+ and CD8+ T cells were sorted separately from peripheral blood before TCR sequencing.

These data are taken from a study of OX40 agonist ivuxolimab in advanced cancers. About the full investigation: Ivuxolimab, which targeted the costimulatory receptor OX40 (CD134), was an agonistic, fully human IgG2 monoclonal antibody. Intravenous ivuxolimab was administered to patients every 2 weeks at six dose levels: 0.01, 0.1, 0.3, 1.5, 3 and 10 mg/kg. Of the roughly 52 dose-escalation patients, hepatocellular carcinoma was present in roughly 19, melanoma in some 15, renal cell carcinoma in 9 and head and neck cancer in 9. A male proportion of 82.7% and a mean age of around 60 years, ranging from 23 to 79, were recorded for the dose-escalation cohort. Prior anti-PD-1, anti-PD-L1 or anti-CTLA-4 therapy was permitted, and checkpoint inhibitors had been received by roughly 42% of dose-escalation patients. Partial responses were achieved by three dose-escalation patients, of whom one had hepatocellular carcinoma and two had cutaneous melanoma. The point of sequencing TCRbeta in the periphery was to test whether ivuxolimab changed TCR sequence diversity and drove clonal T-cell expansion. The paper covers the monotherapy dose-escalation part of the phase I ivuxolimab trial, which included N ≈ 50 patients. Findings and caveats that apply to the study as a whole: On average, CD8+ T cells showed more expanded clones than CD4+ T cells after ivuxolimab. Low levels of normalized T-cell clonal expansion were also seen in some nonresponding patients. Antigen specificity was not determined for the clonally expanded peripheral T cells. In the 0.1-3.0 mg/kg groups, partial responders had among the lowest normalized peripheral clonal expansion, particularly in CD8+ T cells. At doses from 0.1 to 3.0 mg/kg, clonal expansion was seen in both CD4+ and CD8+ blood T cells between baseline and week 6.

The CDR3 holds 15 amino acids from the cysteine to the phenylalanine. Only CDR3 DNA is held: 45 bases, read in frame from base 1. CDR1 and CDR2 (LNHDA, SQIVND) derive from the germline V gene (reference sequence). The junction carries 9 bases between V and J, which are trimmed by 0 bases and 3 bases respectively. Specimen: CD4+ or CD8+ T cells sorted from blood, collected in a trial of the OX40 agonist ivuxolimab. The rearrangement combines TRBV19 with TRBJ1-3; 5 matching bases give a weak D call of TRBD1. This TCR derives from an adult with an advanced solid tumor such as melanoma, head and neck, liver or kidney cancer. CDR3 reads: CASSIDGARGNTIYF. The sequence in DNA is TGTGCCAGTAGTATAGATGGGGCCCGTGGAAACACCATATATTTT.